This TCR beta chain is drawn from a study of blood T cells in healthy people across ages. Findings and caveats of the study: A roughly linear fall in TCR beta diversity per million T cells was seen with increasing age.

A remark on this clonotype: The target antigen is unknown.

Germline V lookup: CDR1 SQVTM, CDR2 ANQGSEA. This CDR3 contains 14 residues. Losses at the gene ends were 6 bases for V and 11 bases for J; bases not matched to a gene: 18. The second PCR ran roughly 6 to 11 cycles with a sample-barcoded 5' primer and J-beta primers. Carrying 12 random nucleotides, a template-switch adaptor labeled each individual cDNA molecule. Samples each returned at least 3 million CDR3-containing paired-end reads. One entry per CDR3 protein, called by TCRdb with MiXCR from the 5' RACE reads. The sample yields about 680,000 distinct CDR3 sequences, around half seen once. Each sample had at least 6.5 million PBMCs isolated.

J is TRBJ2-5 and V is TRBV29-1; TRBD2 aligns across 7 bases. Sample: blood. The source of this sequence is a woman aged 55-70 years in good health. The DNA for the CDR3 is TGCAGCGTGGGGGGGGGACTGACCCCCTCTGAGCAGTACTTC. It yields the protein CSVGGGLTPSEQYF.